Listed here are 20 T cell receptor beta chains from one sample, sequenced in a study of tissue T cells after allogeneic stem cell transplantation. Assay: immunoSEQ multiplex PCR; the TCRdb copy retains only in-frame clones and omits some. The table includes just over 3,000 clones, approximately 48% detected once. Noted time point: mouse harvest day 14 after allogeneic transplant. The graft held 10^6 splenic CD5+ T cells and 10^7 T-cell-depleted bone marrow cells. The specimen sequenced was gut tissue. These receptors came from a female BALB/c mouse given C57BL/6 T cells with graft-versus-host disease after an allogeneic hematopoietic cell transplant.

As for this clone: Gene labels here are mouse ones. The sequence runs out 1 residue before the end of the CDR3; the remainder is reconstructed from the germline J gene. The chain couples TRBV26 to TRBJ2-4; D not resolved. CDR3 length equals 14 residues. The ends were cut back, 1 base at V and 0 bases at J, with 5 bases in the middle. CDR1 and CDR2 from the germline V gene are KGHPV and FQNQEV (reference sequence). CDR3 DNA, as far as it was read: TGTGCCAGCAGTCTGTTACATAGTCAAAACACCTTGTAC. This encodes CASSLLHSQNTLY. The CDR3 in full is CASSLLHSQNTLYF.

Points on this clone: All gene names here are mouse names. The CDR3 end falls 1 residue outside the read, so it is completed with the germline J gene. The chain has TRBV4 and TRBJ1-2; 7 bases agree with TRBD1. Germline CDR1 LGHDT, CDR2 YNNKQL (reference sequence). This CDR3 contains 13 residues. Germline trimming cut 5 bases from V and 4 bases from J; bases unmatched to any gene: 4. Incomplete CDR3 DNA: TGTGCCAGCAGCAGGGGGCGCAGCTCCGACTACACC. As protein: CASSRGRSSDYT. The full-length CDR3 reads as CASSRGRSSDYTF.

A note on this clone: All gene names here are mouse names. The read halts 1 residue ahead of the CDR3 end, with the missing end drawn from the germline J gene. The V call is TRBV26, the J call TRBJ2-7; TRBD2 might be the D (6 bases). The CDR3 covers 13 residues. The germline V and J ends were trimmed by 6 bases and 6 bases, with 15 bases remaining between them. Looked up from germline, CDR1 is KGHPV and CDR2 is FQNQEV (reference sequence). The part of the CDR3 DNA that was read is TGTGCCAGCAGCCCTCAGACTGGCTTTGAACAGTAC. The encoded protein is CASSPQTGFEQY. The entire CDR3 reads CASSPQTGFEQYF.

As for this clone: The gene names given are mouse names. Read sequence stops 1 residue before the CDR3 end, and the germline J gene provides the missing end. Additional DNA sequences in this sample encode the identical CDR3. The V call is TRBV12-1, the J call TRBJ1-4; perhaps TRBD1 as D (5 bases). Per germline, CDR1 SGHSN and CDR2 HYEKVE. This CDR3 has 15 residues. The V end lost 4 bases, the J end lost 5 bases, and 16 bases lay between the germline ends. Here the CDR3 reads CASSLKGAANERLFF. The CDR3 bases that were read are TGTGCCAGCTCCCTAAAAGGGGCGGCTAACGAAAGATTATTT.

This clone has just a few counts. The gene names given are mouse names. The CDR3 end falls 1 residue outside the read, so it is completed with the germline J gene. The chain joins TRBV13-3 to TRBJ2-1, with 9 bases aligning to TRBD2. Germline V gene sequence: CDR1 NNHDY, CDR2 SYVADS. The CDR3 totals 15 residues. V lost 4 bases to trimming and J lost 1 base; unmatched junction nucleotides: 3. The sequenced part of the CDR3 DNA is TGTGCCAGCAGTCCTGGGGGGGGAAACTATGCTGAGCAGTTC. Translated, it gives CASSPGGGNYAEQF. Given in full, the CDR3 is CASSPGGGNYAEQFF.

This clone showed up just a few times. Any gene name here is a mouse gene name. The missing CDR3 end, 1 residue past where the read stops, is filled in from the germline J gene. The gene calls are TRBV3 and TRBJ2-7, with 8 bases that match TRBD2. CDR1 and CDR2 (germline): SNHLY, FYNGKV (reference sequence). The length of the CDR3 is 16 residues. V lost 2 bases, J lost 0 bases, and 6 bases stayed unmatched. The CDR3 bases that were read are TGTGCCAGCAGCTTAAAAACTGGGGGAAGCTCCTATGAACAGTAC. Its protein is CASSLKTGGSSYEQY. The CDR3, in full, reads CASSLKTGGSSYEQYF.

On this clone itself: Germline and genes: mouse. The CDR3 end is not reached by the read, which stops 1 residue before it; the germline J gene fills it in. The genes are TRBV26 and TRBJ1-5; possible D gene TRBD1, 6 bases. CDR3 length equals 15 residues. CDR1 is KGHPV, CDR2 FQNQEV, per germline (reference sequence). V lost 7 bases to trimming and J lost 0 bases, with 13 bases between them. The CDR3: CASTPGTYNNQAPLF. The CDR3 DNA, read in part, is TGTGCCAGCACCCCCGGGACATATAACAACCAGGCTCCGCTT.

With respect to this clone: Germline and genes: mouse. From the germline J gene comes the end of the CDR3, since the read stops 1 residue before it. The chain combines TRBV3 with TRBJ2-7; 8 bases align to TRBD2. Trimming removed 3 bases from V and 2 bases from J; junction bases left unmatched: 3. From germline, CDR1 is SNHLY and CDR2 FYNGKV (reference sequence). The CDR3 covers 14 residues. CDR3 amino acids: CASSFYGGAYEQYF. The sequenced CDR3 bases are TGTGCCAGCAGCTTTTATGGGGGGGCCTATGAACAGTAC.

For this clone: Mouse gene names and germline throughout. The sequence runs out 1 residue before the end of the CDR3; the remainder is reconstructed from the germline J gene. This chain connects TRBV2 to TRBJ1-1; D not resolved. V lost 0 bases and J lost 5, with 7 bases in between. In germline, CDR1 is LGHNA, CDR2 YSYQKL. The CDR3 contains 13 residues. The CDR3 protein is CASSQDRDTEVFF. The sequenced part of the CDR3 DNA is TGTGCCAGCAGCCAAGATAGGGATACAGAAGTCTTC.

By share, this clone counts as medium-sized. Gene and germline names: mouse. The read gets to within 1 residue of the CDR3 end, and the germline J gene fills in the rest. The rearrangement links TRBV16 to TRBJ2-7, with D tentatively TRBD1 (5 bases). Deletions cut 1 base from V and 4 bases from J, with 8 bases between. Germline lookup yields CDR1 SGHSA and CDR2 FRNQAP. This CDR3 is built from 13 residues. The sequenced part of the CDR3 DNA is TGTGCAAGCAGCTTAGTGGACATTTATGAACAGTAC. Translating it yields CASSLVDIYEQY. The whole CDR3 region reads CASSLVDIYEQYF.

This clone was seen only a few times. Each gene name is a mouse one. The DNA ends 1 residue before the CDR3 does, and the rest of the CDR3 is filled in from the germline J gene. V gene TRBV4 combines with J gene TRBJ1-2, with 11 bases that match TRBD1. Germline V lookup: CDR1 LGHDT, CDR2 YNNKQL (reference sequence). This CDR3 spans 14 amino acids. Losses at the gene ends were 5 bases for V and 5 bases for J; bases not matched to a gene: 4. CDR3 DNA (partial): TGTGCCAGCAGCCGGACAGGGGGCCGGTCCGACTACACC. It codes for CASSRTGGRSDYT. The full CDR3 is CASSRTGGRSDYTF.

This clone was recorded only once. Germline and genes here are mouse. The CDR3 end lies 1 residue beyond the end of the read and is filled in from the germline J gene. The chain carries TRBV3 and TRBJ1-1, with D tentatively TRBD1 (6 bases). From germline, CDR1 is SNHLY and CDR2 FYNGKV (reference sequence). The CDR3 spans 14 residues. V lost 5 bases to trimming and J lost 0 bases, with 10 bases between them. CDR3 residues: CASSPGTSNTEVFF. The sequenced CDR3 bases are TGTGCCAGCAGCCCCGGGACATCAAACACAGAAGTCTTC.

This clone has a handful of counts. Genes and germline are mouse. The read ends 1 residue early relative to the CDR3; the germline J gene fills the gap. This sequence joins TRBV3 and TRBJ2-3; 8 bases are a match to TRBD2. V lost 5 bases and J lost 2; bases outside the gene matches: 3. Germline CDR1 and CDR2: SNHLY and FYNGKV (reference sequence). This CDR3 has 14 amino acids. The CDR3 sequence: CASSLGLAAETLYF. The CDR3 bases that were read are TGTGCCAGCAGCCTGGGACTGGCTGCAGAAACGCTGTAT.

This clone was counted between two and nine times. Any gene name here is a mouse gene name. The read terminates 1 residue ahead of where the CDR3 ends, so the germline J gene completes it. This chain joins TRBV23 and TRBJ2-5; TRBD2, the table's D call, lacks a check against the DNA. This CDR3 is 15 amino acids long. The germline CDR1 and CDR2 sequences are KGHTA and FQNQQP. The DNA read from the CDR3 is TGCTCCAGCAGTCAATCTGGGGGTAACCAAGACACCCAGTAC. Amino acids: CSSSQSGGNQDTQY. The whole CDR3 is CSSSQSGGNQDTQYF.

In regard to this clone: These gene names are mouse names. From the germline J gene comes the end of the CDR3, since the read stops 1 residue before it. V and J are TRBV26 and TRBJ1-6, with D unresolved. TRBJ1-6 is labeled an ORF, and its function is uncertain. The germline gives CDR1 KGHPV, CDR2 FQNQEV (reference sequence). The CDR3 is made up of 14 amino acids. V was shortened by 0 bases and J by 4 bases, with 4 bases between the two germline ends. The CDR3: CASSLSQYNSPLYF. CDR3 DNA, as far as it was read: TGTGCCAGCAGTCTGTCTCAGTATAATTCGCCCCTCTAC.

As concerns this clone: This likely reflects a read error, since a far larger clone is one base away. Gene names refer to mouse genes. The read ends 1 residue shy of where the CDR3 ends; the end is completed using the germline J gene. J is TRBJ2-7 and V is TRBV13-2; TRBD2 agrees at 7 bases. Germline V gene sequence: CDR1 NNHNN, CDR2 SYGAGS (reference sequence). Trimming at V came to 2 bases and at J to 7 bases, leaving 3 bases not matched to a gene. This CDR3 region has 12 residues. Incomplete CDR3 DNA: TGTGCCAGCGGTGAGGACTGGAGGGAACAGTAC. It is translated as CASGEDWREQY. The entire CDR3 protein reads CASGEDWREQYF.

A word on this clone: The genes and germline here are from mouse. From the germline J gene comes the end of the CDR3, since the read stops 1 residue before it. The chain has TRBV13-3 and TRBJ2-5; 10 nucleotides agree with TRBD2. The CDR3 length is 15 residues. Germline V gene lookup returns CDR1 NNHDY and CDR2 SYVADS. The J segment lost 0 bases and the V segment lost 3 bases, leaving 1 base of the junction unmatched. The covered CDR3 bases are TGTGCCAGCAGTGTGGACTGGGGGAACCAAGACACCCAGTAC. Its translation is CASSVDWGNQDTQY. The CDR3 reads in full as CASSVDWGNQDTQYF.

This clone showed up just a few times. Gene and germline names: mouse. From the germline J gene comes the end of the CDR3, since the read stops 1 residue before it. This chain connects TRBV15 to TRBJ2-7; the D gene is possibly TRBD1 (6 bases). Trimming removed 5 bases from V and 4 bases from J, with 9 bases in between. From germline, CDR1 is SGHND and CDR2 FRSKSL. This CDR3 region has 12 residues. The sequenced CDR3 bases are TGTGCCAGCAGTCCGGACAGTTATGAACAGTAC. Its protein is CASSPDSYEQY. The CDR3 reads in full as CASSPDSYEQYF.

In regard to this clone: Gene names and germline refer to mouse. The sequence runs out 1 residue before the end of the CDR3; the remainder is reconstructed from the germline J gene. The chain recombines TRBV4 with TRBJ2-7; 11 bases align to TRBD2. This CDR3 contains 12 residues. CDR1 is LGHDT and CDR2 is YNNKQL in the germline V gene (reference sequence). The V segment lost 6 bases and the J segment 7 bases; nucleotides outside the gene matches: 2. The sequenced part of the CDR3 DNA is TGTGCCAGCAGACTGGGGGGGCGCGAACAGTAC. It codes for CASRLGGREQY. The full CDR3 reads CASRLGGREQYF.

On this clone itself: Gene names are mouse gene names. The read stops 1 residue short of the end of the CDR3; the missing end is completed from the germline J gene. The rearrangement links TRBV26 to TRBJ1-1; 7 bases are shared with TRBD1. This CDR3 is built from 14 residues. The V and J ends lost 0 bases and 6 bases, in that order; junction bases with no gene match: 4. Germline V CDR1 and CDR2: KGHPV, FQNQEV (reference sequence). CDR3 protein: CASSLSGGRAEVFF. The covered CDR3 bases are TGTGCCAGCAGTCTGTCAGGGGGCAGGGCAGAAGTCTTC.